Following are 10 T cell receptor beta chains from one sample sequenced in a study of blood T cell repertoires in COVID-19. Profiling relied on immunoSEQ multiplex PCR, and the TCRdb table lists in-frame clones only, not all of them. The table lists roughly 190,000 clones, about nine tenths of them singletons. Input material: peripheral blood. These receptors all come from a woman aged 55-69 years with COVID-19, enrolled during active disease.

This chain uses TRBV4-3 with TRBJ2-1; 8 bases are shared with TRBD1. The CDR3 consists of 14 residues. CDR1 LGHNA and CDR2 YSLEER come from the germline V gene. V shed 1 base and J 7 bases; nucleotides not matched to a gene: 3. DNA for the CDR3: TGCGCCAGCAGCCAAGCCCAGGGGGCGAATGAGCAGTTCTTC. The encoded protein is CASSQAQGANEQFF.

V is TRBV3-1 (or the pseudogene TRBV3-2) and J is TRBJ1-2; D remains ambiguous. CDR1 is LGHDT and CDR2 is YNNKEL in the germline V gene (reference sequence). The CDR3 contains 15 residues. Trimming left V 4 bases short and J 5 bases short, with 17 bases between. Here the CDR3 DNA reads TGTGCCAGCAGCCTTGGTATAGGAGGCTCATATGGCTACACCTTC. It encodes CASSLGIGGSYGYTF.

This chain joins TRBV24-1 and TRBJ2-7; TRBD1 matches at 7 bases. CDR1 is KGHDR, CDR2 SFDVKD, per germline. V lost 4 bases to trimming and J lost 2 bases; unmatched junction nucleotides: 4. The CDR3 has 14 residues. The CDR3 is CATSDKGQAYEQYF. CDR3 in DNA: TGTGCCACCAGTGACAAAGGACAGGCCTACGAGCAGTACTTC.

The chain links TRBV4-1 to TRBJ1-2; no clear D gene. V was cut by 4 bases and J by 0 bases, with 12 bases left in between. Looked up from germline, CDR1 is MGHRA and CDR2 is YSYEKL. The CDR3 spans 15 residues. The chain's CDR3 is CASSLSTPSNYGYTF. CDR3 nucleotide sequence: TGCGCCAGCAGCCTCTCGACACCATCTAACTATGGCTACACCTTC.

CDR3 coding DNA: TGTGCCAGTAGTCGAAGCGGGAGGAGCTCCTACGAGCAGTACTTC. This gives the protein CASSRSGRSSYEQYF. The chain combines TRBV19 with TRBJ2-7; 9 bases are a match to TRBD2. V lost 5 bases and J lost 0; bases outside the gene matches: 5. This CDR3 is 15 amino acids long. Germline V gene sequence: CDR1 LNHDA, CDR2 SQIVND (reference sequence). The whole variable domain, filled in from reference TRBV19 and TRBJ2-7, reads DGGITQSPKYLFRKEGQNVTLSCEQNLNHDAMYWYRQDPGQGLRLIYYSQIVNDFQKGDIAEGYSVSREKKESFPLTVTSAQKNPTAFYLCASSRSGRSSYEQYFGPGTRLTVT.

This chain joins TRBV4-1 and TRBJ2-1; 11 positions match TRBD2. V gave up 4 bases and J gave up 2 bases; unmatched junction bases: 4. The CDR3 spans 16 residues. CDR1 MGHRA and CDR2 YSYEKL come from the germline V gene. The CDR3, as DNA: TGCGCCAGCAGCCTCGGACTAGCGGGCACCTACAATGAGCAGTTCTTC. Translating gives CASSLGLAGTYNEQFF.

The CDR3 reads CASSPGYGYTF. CDR3 sequence (DNA): TGTGCCAGTAGTCCCGGCTATGGCTACACCTTC. This sequence joins TRBV19 and TRBJ1-2, with D hard to call. The germline V gene has CDR1 LNHDA and CDR2 SQIVND (reference sequence). The CDR3 covers 11 residues. With 5 bases removed from V and 4 bases from J, the gap between germline ends came to 5 bases.

The chain employs TRBV10-2 and TRBJ2-1; D possibly corresponds to TRBD2 (7 bases). Germline values: CDR1 WSHSY, CDR2 SAAADI. V lost 7 bases and J lost 5, with 15 bases in between. This CDR3 spans 14 amino acids. The CDR3 DNA sequence: TGCGCCAGCAACAAAGGGGGGGCAAACAATGAGCAGTTCTTC. Translating gives CASNKGGANNEQFF.

V usage is TRBV7-9 and J usage is TRBJ2-7; 9 positions match TRBD2. Germline assignment: CDR1 SEHNR and CDR2 FQNEAQ (reference sequence). The CDR3 contains 14 residues. With 3 bases clipped from V and 4 bases from J, the junction kept 4 bases outside the gene matches. The CDR3 DNA follows: TGTGCCAGCAGCTTCACCCTAGCGGGATACGAGCAGTACTTC. The encoded protein is CASSFTLAGYEQYF. Complete variable domain (other parts from reference TRBV7-9 and TRBJ2-7): DTGVSQNPRHKITKRGQNVTFRCDPISEHNRLYWYRQTLGQGPEFLTYFQNEAQLEKSRLLSDRFSAERPKGSFSTLEIQRTEQGDSAMYLCASSFTLAGYEQYFGPGTRLTVT.

With regard to this clone: At one end the junction does not follow the germline gene, possibly because of a read error. CDR3 DNA: TGTGCTAGCAGCCCTACCGGGGGGCGAGAGACCCAGTACTTC. This codes for CASSPTGGRETQYF. This chain uses TRBV7-7 with TRBJ2-5; D possibly corresponds to TRBD2 (7 bases). This CDR3 has 14 amino acids. Germline assignment: CDR1 SSHAT and CDR2 FNYEAQ (reference sequence).